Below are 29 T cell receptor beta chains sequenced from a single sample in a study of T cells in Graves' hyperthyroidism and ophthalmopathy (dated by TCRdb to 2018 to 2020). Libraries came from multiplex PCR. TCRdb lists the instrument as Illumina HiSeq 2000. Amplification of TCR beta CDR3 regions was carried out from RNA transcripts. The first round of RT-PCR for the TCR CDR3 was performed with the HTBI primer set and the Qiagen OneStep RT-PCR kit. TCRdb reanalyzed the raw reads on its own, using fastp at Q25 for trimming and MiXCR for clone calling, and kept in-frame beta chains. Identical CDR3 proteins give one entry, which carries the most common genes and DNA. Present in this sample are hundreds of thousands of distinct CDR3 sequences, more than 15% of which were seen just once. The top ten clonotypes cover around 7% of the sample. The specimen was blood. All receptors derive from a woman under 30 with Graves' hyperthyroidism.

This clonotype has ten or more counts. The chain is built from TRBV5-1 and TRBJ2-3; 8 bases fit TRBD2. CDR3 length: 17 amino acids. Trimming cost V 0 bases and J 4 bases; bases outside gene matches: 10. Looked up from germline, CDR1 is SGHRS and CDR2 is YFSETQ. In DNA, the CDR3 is TGCGCCAGCAGCTTGGCCGCCCCGGGACTAGGCGCAGATACGCAGTATTTT. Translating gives CASSLAAPGLGADTQYF.

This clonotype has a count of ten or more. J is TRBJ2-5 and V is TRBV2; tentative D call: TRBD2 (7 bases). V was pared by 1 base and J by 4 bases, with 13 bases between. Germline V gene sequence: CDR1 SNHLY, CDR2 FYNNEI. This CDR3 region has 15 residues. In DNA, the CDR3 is TGTGCCAGCAGTGAAGGGGGGGGCGCGGCAGAGACCCAGTACTTC. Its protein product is CASSEGGGAAETQYF.

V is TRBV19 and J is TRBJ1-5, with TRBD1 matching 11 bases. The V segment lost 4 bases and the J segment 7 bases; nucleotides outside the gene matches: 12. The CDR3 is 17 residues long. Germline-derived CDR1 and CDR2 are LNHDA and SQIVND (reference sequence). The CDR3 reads CASSTLFGQGAGQPQHF. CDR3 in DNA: TGTGCCAGTAGTACACTCTTTGGACAGGGGGCAGGACAGCCCCAGCATTTT.

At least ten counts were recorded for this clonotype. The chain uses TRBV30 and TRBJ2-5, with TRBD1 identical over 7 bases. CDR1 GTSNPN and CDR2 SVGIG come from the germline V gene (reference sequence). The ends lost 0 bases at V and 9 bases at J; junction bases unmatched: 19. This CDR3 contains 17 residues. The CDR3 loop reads CAWSVLPEGFPQGAQYF. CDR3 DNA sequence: TGTGCCTGGAGTGTACTTCCCGAAGGGTTCCCCCAGGGGGCCCAGTACTTC. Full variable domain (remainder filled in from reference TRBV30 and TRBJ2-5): SQTIHQWPATLVQPVGSPLSLECTVEGTSNPNLYWYRQAAGRGLQLLFYSVGIGQISSEVPQNLSASRPQDRQFILSSKKLLLSDSGFYLCAWSVLPEGFPQGAQYFGPGTRLLVL.

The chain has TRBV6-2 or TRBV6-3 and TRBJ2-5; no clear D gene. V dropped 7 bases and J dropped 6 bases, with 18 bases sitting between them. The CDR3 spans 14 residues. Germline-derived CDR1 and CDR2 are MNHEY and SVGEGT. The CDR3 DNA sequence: TGTGCCAGCAACGGAAAGGACGGCAGAAAGACCCAGTACTTC. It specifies CASNGKDGRKTQYF.

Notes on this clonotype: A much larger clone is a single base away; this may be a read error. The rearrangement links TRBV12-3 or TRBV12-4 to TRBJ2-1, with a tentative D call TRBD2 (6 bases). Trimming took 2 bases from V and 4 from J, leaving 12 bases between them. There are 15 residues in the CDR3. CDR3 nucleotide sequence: TGTGCCAGCAGTTTAACGCGGGGTAGTTACAATGAGCAGTTCTTC. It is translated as CASSLTRGSYNEQFF.

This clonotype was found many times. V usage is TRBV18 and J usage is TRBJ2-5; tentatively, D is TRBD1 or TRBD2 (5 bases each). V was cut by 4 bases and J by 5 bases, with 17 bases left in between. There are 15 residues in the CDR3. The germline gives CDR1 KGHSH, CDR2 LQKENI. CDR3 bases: TGTGCCAGCTCACTGACCCCCGGGGCCGGGGAGACCCAGTACTTC. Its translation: CASSLTPGAGETQYF.

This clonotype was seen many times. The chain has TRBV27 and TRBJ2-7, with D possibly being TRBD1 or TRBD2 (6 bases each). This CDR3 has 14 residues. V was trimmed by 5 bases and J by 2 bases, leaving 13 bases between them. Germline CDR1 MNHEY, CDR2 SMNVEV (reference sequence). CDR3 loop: CASSPFRGPYEQYF. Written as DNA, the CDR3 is TGTGCCAGCAGTCCTTTTCGGGGGCCCTACGAGCAGTACTTC.

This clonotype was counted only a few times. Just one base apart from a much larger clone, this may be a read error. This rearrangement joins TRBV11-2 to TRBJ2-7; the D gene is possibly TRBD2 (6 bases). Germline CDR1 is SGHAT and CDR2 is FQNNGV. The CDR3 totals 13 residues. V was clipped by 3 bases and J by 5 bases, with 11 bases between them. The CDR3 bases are TGTGCCAGCAGCTTGTCGGGGGACCACGAGCAGTACTTC. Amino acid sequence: CASSLSGDHEQYF.

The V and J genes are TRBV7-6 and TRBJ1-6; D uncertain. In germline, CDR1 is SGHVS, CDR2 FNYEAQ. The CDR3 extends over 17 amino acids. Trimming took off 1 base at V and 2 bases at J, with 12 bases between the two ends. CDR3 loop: CASSLGVRGPYNSPLHF. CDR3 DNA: TGTGCCAGCAGCTTAGGGGTCAGAGGCCCCTATAATTCACCCCTCCACTTT.

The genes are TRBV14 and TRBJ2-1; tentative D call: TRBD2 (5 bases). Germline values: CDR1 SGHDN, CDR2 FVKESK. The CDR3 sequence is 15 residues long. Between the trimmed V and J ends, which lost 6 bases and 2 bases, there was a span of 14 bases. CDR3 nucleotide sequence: TGTGCCAGCAGTGGGAGCGGCAGAGCCTACAATGAGCAGTTCTTC. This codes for CASSGSGRAYNEQFF.

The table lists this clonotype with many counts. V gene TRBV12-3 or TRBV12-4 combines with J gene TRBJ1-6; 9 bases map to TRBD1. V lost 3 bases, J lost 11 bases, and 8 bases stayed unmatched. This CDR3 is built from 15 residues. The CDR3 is CASSFGTGTRAPLHF. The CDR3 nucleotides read TGTGCCAGCAGTTTCGGGACAGGGACAAGGGCACCCCTCCACTTT.

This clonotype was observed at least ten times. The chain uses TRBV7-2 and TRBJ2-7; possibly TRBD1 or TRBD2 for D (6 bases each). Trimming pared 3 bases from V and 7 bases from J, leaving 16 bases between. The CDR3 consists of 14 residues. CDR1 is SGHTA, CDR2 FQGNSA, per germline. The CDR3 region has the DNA TGTGCCAGCAGCTTGGGCAGACTAGGGGGGGAGCAGTACTTC. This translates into CASSLGRLGGEQYF.

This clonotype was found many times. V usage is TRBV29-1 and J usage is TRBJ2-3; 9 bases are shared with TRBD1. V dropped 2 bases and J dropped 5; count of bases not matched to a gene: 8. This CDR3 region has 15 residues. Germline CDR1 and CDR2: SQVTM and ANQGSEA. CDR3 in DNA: TGCAGCGTTGAAAGGTACAGGGGGCTCGGAGATACGCAGTATTTT. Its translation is CSVERYRGLGDTQYF.

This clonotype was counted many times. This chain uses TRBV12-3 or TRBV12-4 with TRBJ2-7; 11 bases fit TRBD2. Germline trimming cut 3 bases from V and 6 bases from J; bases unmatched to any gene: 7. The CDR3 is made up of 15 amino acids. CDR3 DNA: TGTGCCAGCAGTTTCAATAGCGGGGGGGCATCCGAGCAGTACTTC. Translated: CASSFNSGGASEQYF.

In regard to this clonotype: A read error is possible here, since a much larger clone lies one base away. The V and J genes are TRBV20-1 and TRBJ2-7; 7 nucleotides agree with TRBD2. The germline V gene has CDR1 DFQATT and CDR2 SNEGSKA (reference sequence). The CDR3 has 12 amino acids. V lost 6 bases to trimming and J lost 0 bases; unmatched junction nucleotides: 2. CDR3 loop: CSASGNSYEQYF. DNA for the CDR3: TGCAGTGCCAGCGGGAACTCCTACGAGCAGTACTTC.

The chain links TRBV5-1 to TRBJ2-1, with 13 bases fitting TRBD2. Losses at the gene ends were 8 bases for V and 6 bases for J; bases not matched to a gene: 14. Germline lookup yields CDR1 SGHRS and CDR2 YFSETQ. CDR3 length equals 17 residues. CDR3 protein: CAREGIQGLAGRNEQFF. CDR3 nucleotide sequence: TGCGCCAGAGAGGGGATACAGGGACTAGCGGGACGCAATGAGCAGTTCTTC.

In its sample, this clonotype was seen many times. Here the CDR3 reads CASSSVAGSSYNEQFF. In DNA form, the CDR3 reads TGTGCCAGCAGCTCTGTAGCGGGGAGCTCCTACAATGAGCAGTTCTTC. This chain uses TRBV11-2 with TRBJ2-1; TRBD2 matches at 8 bases. The length of the CDR3 is 16 residues. Germline CDR1 is SGHAT and CDR2 is FQNNGV. Trimming at V came to 4 bases and at J to 0 bases, leaving 5 bases not matched to a gene.

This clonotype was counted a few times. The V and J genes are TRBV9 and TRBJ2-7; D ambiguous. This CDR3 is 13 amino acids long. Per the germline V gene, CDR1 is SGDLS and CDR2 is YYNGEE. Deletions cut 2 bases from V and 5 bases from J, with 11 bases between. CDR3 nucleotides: TGTGCCAGCAGCGTGGGAAGGGCGAACGAGCAGTACTTC. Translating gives CASSVGRANEQYF.

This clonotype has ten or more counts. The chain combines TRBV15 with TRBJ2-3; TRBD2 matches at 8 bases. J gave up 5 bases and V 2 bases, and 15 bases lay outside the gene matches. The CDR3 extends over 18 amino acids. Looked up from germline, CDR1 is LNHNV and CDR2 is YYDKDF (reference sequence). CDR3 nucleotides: TGTGCCACCAGCAGATCGGTGGGACGGGGGGGCCGTGGAGATACGCAGTATTTT. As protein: CATSRSVGRGGRGDTQYF.

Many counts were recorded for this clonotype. The CDR3: CASSPLWDFQETQYF. CDR3 in DNA: TGTGCCAGCAGCCCACTCTGGGACTTCCAAGAGACCCAGTACTTC. This sequence joins TRBV7-8 and TRBJ2-5; a possible D gene is TRBD2 (6 bases). Deletions cut 5 bases from V and 1 base from J, with 14 bases between. The CDR3 has 15 amino acids. Germline CDR1 is SGHVS and CDR2 is FQNEAQ.

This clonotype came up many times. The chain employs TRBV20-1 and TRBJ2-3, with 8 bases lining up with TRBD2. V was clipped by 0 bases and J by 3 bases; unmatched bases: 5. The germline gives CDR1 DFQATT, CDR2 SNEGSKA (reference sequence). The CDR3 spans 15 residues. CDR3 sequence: CSARDYSGATDTQYF. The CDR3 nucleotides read TGCAGTGCTAGAGATTATAGCGGGGCTACAGATACGCAGTATTTT.

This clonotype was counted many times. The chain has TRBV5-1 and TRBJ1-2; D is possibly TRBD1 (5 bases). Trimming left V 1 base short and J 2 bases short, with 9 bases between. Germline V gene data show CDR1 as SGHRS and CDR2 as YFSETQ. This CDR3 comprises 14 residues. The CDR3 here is CASSLTGANYGYTF. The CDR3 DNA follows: TGCGCCAGCAGCTTGACAGGCGCAAACTATGGCTACACCTTC.

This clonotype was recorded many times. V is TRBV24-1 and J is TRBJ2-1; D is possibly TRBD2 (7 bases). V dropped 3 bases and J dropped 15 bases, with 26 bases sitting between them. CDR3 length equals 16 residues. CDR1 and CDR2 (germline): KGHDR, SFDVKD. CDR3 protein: CATSDPSGTTGWAPFF. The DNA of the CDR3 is TGTGCCACCAGTGATCCTTCCGGGACTACAGGGTGGGCCCCGTTCTTC.

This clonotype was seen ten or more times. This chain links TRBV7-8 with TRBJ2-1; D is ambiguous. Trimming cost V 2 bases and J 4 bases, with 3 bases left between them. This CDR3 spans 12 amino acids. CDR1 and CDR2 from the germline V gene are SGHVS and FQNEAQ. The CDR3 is CASSLKYNEQFF. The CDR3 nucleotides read TGTGCCAGCAGCTTAAAATACAATGAGCAGTTCTTC.

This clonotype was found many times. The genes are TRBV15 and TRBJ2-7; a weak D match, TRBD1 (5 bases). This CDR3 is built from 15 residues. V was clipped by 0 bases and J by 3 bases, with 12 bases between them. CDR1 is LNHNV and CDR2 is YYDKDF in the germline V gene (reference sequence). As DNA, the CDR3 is TGTGCCACCAGCAGAGACCCAGGGCTGGGCTACGAGCAGTACTTC. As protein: CATSRDPGLGYEQYF.

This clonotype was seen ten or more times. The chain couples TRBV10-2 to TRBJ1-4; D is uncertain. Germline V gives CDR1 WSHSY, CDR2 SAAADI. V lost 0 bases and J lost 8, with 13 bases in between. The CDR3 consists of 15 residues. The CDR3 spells CASSESGPRREKLFF. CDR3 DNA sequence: TGCGCCAGCAGTGAGTCGGGCCCAAGACGGGAAAAACTGTTTTTT.

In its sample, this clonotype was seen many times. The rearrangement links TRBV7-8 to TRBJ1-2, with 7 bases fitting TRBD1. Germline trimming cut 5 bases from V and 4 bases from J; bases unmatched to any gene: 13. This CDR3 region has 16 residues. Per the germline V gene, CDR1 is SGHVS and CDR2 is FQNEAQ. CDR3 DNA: TGTGCCAGCAGCCCACACGCCAGCGGGACAGCCTATGGCTACACCTTC. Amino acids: CASSPHASGTAYGYTF.

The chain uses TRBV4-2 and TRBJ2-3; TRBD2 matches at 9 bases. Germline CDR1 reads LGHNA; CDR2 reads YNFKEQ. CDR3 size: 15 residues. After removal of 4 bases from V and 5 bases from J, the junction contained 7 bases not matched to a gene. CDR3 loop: CASSPSALAGDTQYF. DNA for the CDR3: TGTGCCAGCAGCCCCTCAGCACTAGCGGGAGATACGCAGTATTTT.